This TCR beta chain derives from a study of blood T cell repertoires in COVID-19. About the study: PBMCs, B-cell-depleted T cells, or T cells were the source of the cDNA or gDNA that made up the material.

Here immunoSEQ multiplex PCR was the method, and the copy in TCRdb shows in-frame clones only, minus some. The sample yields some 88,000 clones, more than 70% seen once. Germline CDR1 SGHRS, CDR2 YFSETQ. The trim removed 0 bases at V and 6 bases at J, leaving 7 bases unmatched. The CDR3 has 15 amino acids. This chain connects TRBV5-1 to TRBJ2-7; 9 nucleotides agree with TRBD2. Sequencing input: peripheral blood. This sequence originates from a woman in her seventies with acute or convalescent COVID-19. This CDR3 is CASSLVGGRALEQYV. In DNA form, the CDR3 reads TGCGCCAGCAGCTTGGTGGGCGGGAGGGCCCTCGAGCAGTACGTC.